A selection of T cell receptor beta chains follows, all from one sample in a study of T cells expressing NK-cell markers. No DNA is given; TCRdb re-called the 5' RACE reads and lists each CDR3 protein once. The sample's table shows 400,000 to 500,000 distinct CDR3 sequences. Sequenced: blood T cells: a sorted CD56 or NKG2C T cell subset, CD4+ or CD8+ T cells, or bulk PBMC T cells (not recorded which). The receptor source for this set is a woman between 18 and 69 years old in good health. CDR3s include the opening cysteine and the closing phenylalanine or tryptophan.

j_call	v_call	cdr3_aa
TRBJ1-6	TRBV9	CASSLTGGRDNSPLHF
TRBJ2-2	TRBV20-1	CSARVGLNTGELFF
TRBJ2-1	TRBV20-1	CSPERGHEQFF
TRBJ2-7	TRBV6-1	CASSSAGKAYEQYF
TRBJ2-3	TRBV7-9	CASSSTSGGVTDTQYF
TRBJ2-1	TRBV7-9	CASCQDQTYNEQFF
TRBJ2-1	TRBV5-1	CASSLSGGGRYNEQFF
TRBJ2-2	TRBV4-1	CASSLGPAGELFF
TRBJ1-1	TRBV3-1	CASSPSDRLNTEAFF
TRBJ2-7	TRBV5-1	CASSLVLADTYEQYF
TRBJ2-1	TRBV20-1	CSAGLRTSSHEQFF
TRBJ2-1	TRBV29-1	CSVGLGLVNEQFF
TRBJ2-4	TRBV7-2	CASTPGRTKNIQYF
TRBJ2-5	TRBV9	CASSVGNRAETQYF
TRBJ1-5	TRBV30	CAWSSRERQPQHF